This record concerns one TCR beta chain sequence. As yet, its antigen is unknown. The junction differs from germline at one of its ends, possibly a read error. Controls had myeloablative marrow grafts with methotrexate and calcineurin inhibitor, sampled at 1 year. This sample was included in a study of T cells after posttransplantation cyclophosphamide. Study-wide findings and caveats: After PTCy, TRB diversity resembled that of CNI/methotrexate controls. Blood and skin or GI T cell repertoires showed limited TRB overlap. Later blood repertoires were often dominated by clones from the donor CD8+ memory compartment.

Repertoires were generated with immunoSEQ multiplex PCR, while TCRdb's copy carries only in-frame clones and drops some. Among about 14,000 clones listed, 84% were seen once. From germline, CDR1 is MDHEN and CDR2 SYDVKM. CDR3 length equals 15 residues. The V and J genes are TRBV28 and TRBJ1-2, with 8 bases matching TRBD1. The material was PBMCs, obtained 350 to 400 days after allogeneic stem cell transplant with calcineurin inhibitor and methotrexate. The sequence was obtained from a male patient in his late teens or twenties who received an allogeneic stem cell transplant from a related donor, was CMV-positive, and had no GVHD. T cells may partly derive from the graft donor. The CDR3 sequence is CAGSLGQGLEYGYTF. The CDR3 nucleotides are TGTGCCGGCAGCCTAGGACAGGGCCTTGAATATGGCTACACCTTC.